What follows are 12 T cell receptor beta chains derived from one specimen sequenced in a study of cytomegalovirus exposure and HLA in healthy donors. PCR used 60 Vbeta primers and 13 Jbeta primers. Produced via immunoSEQ multiplex PCR; TCRdb's table is partial and in-frame only. The repertoire holds about 190,000 clones, 79% seen once, with 1.5% to 2% in the top ten. Sequences were obtained from PBMCs. The receptors shown here come from a young woman in good health and CMV-seronegative.

This clone was observed once. The genes are TRBV7-9 and TRBJ1-2; weak D call: TRBD1 (5 bases). V shed 3 bases and J shed 3 bases, with 14 bases lying between them. Germline assignment: CDR1 SEHNR and CDR2 FQNEAQ (reference sequence). The CDR3 contains 15 residues. The CDR3 DNA follows: TGTGCCAGCAGCTTCATACAGGCCTACTACTATGGCTACACCTTC. The encoded protein is CASSFIQAYYYGYTF.

V and J are TRBV29-1 and TRBJ1-1, with 11 bases matching TRBD1. Germline CDR1 SQVTM, CDR2 ANQGSEA. The V segment lost 7 bases and the J segment 1 base; nucleotides outside the gene matches: 5. The CDR3 is 14 residues long. For the CDR3, the DNA is TGCAGCGCTTGGACAGGGGGCAGGAACACTGAAGCTTTCTTT. Protein: CSAWTGGRNTEAFF. Supplemented by reference TRBV29-1 and TRBJ1-1, the full variable domain reads SAVISQKPSRDICQRGTSLTIQCQVDSQVTMMFWYRQQPGQSLTLIATANQGSEATYESGFVIDKFPISRPNLTFSTLTVSNMSPEDSSIYLCSAWTGGRNTEAFFGQGTRLTVV.

V is TRBV4-1 and J is TRBJ1-4; a possible D gene is TRBD1 (6 bases). Germline assignment: CDR1 MGHRA and CDR2 YSYEKL. V was cut by 1 base and J by 6 bases, with 12 bases left in between. The length of the CDR3 is 15 residues. The CDR3: CASSQVGGAYEKLFF. The CDR3, as DNA: TGCGCCAGCAGCCAAGTTGGGGGCGCTTATGAAAAACTGTTTTTT.

The CDR3 nucleotides read TGTGCCAGCAGTACAGGGGTTATCTATGGCTACACCTTC. Translated: CASSTGVIYGYTF. V gene TRBV28 combines with J gene TRBJ1-2, with 7 bases aligning to TRBD1. Germline CDR1 reads MDHEN; CDR2 reads SYDVKM. The CDR3 is 13 residues long. V lost 5 bases and J lost 4; bases outside the gene matches: 4.

The genes are TRBV6-5 and TRBJ2-7; unclear D gene. Trimming shortened V by 5 bases and J by 2 bases, and 16 bases separated the two germline ends. This CDR3 region has 15 residues. CDR1 MNHEY and CDR2 SVGAGI come from the germline V gene. DNA of the CDR3: TGTGCCAGCAGTCCCAATTTTGCAGCGACCTACGAGCAGTACTTC. It translates to CASSPNFAATYEQYF.

The chain employs TRBV7-9 and TRBJ1-1, with TRBD1 matching over 9 bases. The CDR3 is 14 residues long. V was pared by 6 bases and J by 2 bases, with 4 bases of the junction left unmatched. Germline-derived CDR1 and CDR2 are SEHNR and FQNEAQ (reference sequence). The CDR3 loop is CASRAGQGNTEAFF. CDR3 bases: TGTGCCAGCAGAGCGGGACAGGGAAACACTGAAGCTTTCTTT.

The rearrangement joins TRBV2 to TRBJ2-1, with a tentative D call TRBD2 (6 bases). Germline V lookup: CDR1 SNHLY, CDR2 FYNNEI. CDR3 length equals 13 residues. The ends were cut back, 3 bases at V and 4 bases at J, with 7 bases in the middle. This CDR3 reads CASSERGYNEQFF. The CDR3 nucleotides read TGTGCCAGCAGTGAGCGGGGATACAATGAGCAGTTCTTC.

The rearrangement uses TRBV9 and TRBJ2-1; 11 nucleotides match TRBD1. CDR1 and CDR2 (germline): SGDLS, YYNGEE. This CDR3 is 16 amino acids long. The V segment lost 3 bases and the J segment 6 bases; nucleotides outside the gene matches: 8. Here the CDR3 DNA reads TGTGCCAGCAGCGATAAGGGACAGGGGGTTCTCAATGAGCAGTTCTTC. This gives the protein CASSDKGQGVLNEQFF.

The V call is TRBV13, the J call TRBJ1-2; 9 bases line up with TRBD1. The CDR3 runs to 16 residues. Germline V gene data show CDR1 as PRHDT and CDR2 as FYEKMQ (reference sequence). The junction had 10 bases not matched to a gene; V was cut back by 5 bases and J by 3 bases. Here the CDR3 DNA reads TGTGCCAGCAGCCCAAATCTGGGACAGGGATACTATGGCTACACCTTC. It translates to CASSPNLGQGYYGYTF. The variable domain in full, with the rest retrieved from reference TRBV13 and TRBJ1-2, is AAGVIQSPRHLIKEKRETATLKCYPIPRHDTVYWYQQGPGQDPQFLISFYEKMQSDKGSIPDRFSAQQFSDYHSELNMSSLELGDSALYFCASSPNLGQGYYGYTFGSGTRLTVV.

As to this clone: The junction does not match germline at one end; this may be a read error. This chain joins TRBV29-1 and TRBJ1-1; TRBD1 agrees at 7 bases. This CDR3 has 14 amino acids. Germline assignment: CDR1 SQVTM and CDR2 ANQGSEA. This chain's CDR3 is CSVEETGLNTEAFF. CDR3 sequence (DNA): TGCAGCGTAGAAGAGACAGGGCTGAACACTGAAGCTTTCTTT. Filled out from reference TRBV29-1 and TRBJ1-1, the complete variable domain reads SAVISQKPSRDICQRGTSLTIQCQVDSQVTMMFWYRQQPGQSLTLIATANQGSEATYESGFVIDKFPISRPNLTFSTLTVSNMSPEDSSIYLCSVEETGLNTEAFFGQGTRLTVV.

The V and J genes are TRBV6-5 and TRBJ1-1; 9 bases are shared with TRBD1. Trimming cost V 6 bases and J 4 bases; bases outside gene matches: 9. Germline V CDR1 and CDR2: MNHEY, SVGAGI. The CDR3 sequence is 15 residues long. The CDR3 nucleotides are TGTGCCAGCAGATTCACAGGGGGCGCAGGCACTGAAGCTTTCTTT. This encodes CASRFTGGAGTEAFF.

The chain carries TRBV6-1 and TRBJ1-1; D unresolved. CDR3 length: 15 amino acids. Trimming cost V 7 bases and J 0 bases, with 15 bases left between them. Germline loops: CDR1 MNHNS, CDR2 SASEGT. The DNA of the CDR3 is TGTGCCAGCATTGCCCACTTAGACATGAACACTGAAGCTTTCTTT. Translation: CASIAHLDMNTEAFF.